This entry lists 17 T cell receptor beta chains sequenced from one sample in a study of OX40 agonist ivuxolimab in advanced cancers. Library preparation was by the immunoSEQ multiplex PCR assay. The table was pulled from immuneACCESS by TCRdb, which kept in-frame rearrangements only. Such tables lose some clones; where checked, under half of the loss comes from unresolved V genes, and the rest has no known cause. A total of tens of thousands of clones appear in this sample, roughly nine tenths of them only once. The ten largest clonotypes hold about 15% of the sample. The source was CD4+ or CD8+ T cells sorted from blood, collected in a trial of the OX40 agonist ivuxolimab. These receptors were collected from an adult with an advanced solid tumor such as melanoma, head and neck, liver or kidney cancer.

This chain connects TRBV28 to TRBJ1-5; TRBD1 aligns across 9 bases. The germline gives CDR1 MDHEN, CDR2 SYDVKM. The CDR3 consists of 15 residues. The V and J ends lost 7 bases and 5 bases, in that order; junction bases with no gene match: 9. As DNA, the CDR3 is TGTGCCAGCATCCTCCAGGGACAGGGTCATCAGCCCCAGCATTTT. Amino acid sequence: CASILQGQGHQPQHF.

This chain uses TRBV28 with TRBJ2-7; 9 bases line up with TRBD1. From germline, CDR1 is MDHEN and CDR2 SYDVKM. The CDR3 runs 17 residues. V lost 5 bases, J lost 5 bases, and 16 bases stayed unmatched. The CDR3 sequence is CASSAPQPGQGKDEQYF. In DNA, the CDR3 is TGTGCCAGCAGTGCACCCCAACCGGGACAGGGAAAGGACGAGCAGTACTTC.

The chain recombines TRBV11-2 with TRBJ1-3; the D is unclear. There are 12 residues in the CDR3. Germline V gene data show CDR1 as SGHAT and CDR2 as FQNNGV. Between the trimmed V and J ends, which lost 7 bases and 2 bases, there was a span of 6 bases. The DNA for the CDR3 is TGTGCCAGCACCGACCCTGGAAACACCATATATTTT. Translation: CASTDPGNTIYF. Drawing the rest from reference TRBV11-2 and TRBJ1-3, the complete variable domain is EAGVAQSPRYKIIEKRQSVAFWCNPISGHATLYWYQQILGQGPKLLIQFQNNGVVDDSQLPKDRFSAERLKGVDSTLKIQPAKLEDSAVYLCASTDPGNTIYFGEGSWLTVV.

This clone was counted once. The chain is built from TRBV4-1 and TRBJ1-5; D ambiguous. CDR1 and CDR2 (germline): MGHRA, YSYEKL. This CDR3 comprises 14 residues. V was trimmed by 1 base and J by 3 bases, leaving 7 bases between them. The CDR3 is CASSQVWVNQPQHF. The CDR3 DNA is TGCGCCAGCAGCCAAGTTTGGGTCAATCAGCCCCAGCATTTT.

This chain uses TRBV28 with TRBJ1-5; D is perhaps TRBD1 (6 bases). The CDR3 totals 13 residues. Trimming removed 8 bases at V and 6 bases at J, with 14 bases between. Per the germline V gene, CDR1 is MDHEN and CDR2 is SYDVKM. Here the CDR3 DNA reads TGTGCCAGCCTGGGGGGCCGGAGTCAGCCCCAGCATTTT. The encoded protein is CASLGGRSQPQHF.

This rearrangement joins TRBV29-1 to TRBJ1-1; no clear D. Deletions cut 5 bases from V and 0 bases from J, with 7 bases between. CDR3 length: 12 amino acids. Germline CDR1 SQVTM, CDR2 ANQGSEA. CDR3 in DNA: TGCAGCGTTCACGGGATGAACACTGAAGCTTTCTTT. Translated, it gives CSVHGMNTEAFF. Full variable domain (remainder filled in from reference TRBV29-1 and TRBJ1-1): SAVISQKPSRDICQRGTSLTIQCQVDSQVTMMFWYRQQPGQSLTLIATANQGSEATYESGFVIDKFPISRPNLTFSTLTVSNMSPEDSSIYLCSVHGMNTEAFFGQGTRLTVV.

This clone was seen once. The genes are TRBV7-2 and TRBJ2-1; 8 bases agree with TRBD2. The CDR3 is made up of 15 amino acids. Losses at the gene ends were 5 bases for V and 9 bases for J; bases not matched to a gene: 12. CDR1 is SGHTA, CDR2 FQGNSA, per germline. CDR3 loop: CASSREGVIFCEQFF. CDR3 nucleotides: TGTGCCAGCAGCCGGGAGGGGGTAATCTTTTGTGAGCAGTTCTTC.

The chain combines TRBV30 with TRBJ2-7, with TRBD1 as a possible D gene (6 bases). Germline V gene sequence: CDR1 GTSNPN, CDR2 SVGIG (reference sequence). Trimming stripped 0 bases from V and 6 bases from J, with 12 bases between. The CDR3 is 13 residues long. CDR3 sequence: CAWSVGQGSEQYF. Written as DNA, the CDR3 is TGTGCCTGGAGTGTAGGTCAGGGGAGCGAGCAGTACTTC.

This clone appeared once. The rearrangement links TRBV28 to TRBJ2-1; no clear D gene. Trimming stripped 1 base from V and 4 bases from J, with 14 bases between. The CDR3 is 16 residues long. The germline CDR1 and CDR2 sequences are MDHEN and SYDVKM. The DNA of the CDR3 is TGTGCCAGCAGTTTATTAGCAGACGGAAAATACAATGAGCAGTTCTTC. This sequence encodes CASSLLADGKYNEQFF. The full variable domain, with the rest looked up from reference TRBV28 and TRBJ2-1, is DVKVTQSSRYLVKRTGEKVFLECVQDMDHENMFWYRQDPGLGLRLIYFSYDVKMKEKGDIPEGYSVSREKKERFSLILESASTNQTSMYLCASSLLADGKYNEQFFGPGTRLTVL.

V usage is TRBV5-1 and J usage is TRBJ1-1, with D hard to call. Trimming cost V 4 bases and J 2 bases, with 3 bases left between them. The germline V gene has CDR1 SGHRS and CDR2 YFSETQ. This CDR3 contains 11 residues. The CDR3 DNA is TGCGCCAGCAGCATAAACACTGAAGCTTTCTTT. The encoded protein is CASSINTEAFF. The variable domain in full, with the rest retrieved from reference TRBV5-1 and TRBJ1-1, is KAGVTQTPRYLIKTRGQQVTLSCSPISGHRSVSWYQQTPGQGLQFLFEYFSETQRNKGNFPGRFSGRQFSNSRSEMNVSTLELGDSALYLCASSINTEAFFGQGTRLTVV.

The chain carries TRBV4-3 and TRBJ1-5, with D perhaps matching TRBD1 (6 bases). The CDR3 has 15 residues. Deletions cut 1 base from V and 5 bases from J, with 12 bases between. Per germline, CDR1 LGHNA and CDR2 YSLEER. The CDR3 DNA follows: TGCGCCAGCAGCCAAGTAAGGGGGAGTTATCAGCCCCAGCATTTT. Its translation is CASSQVRGSYQPQHF.

The V call is TRBV4-1, the J call TRBJ2-1, with 12 positions matching TRBD2. CDR1 and CDR2 (germline): MGHRA, YSYEKL. V lost 4 bases, J lost 4 bases, and 8 bases stayed unmatched. The CDR3 runs 17 residues. Written as DNA, the CDR3 is TGCGCCAGCAGCCTGTTTGAGGGACTAGCGGGTTACAATGAGCAGTTCTTC. Encoded protein: CASSLFEGLAGYNEQFF.

The V and J genes are TRBV6-5 and TRBJ2-7; TRBD2 matches 7 bases. This CDR3 is built from 16 residues. The J segment lost 2 bases and the V segment lost 3 bases, leaving 10 bases of the junction unmatched. The V gene's germline CDR1 is MNHEY and CDR2 SVGAGI. CDR3 bases: TGTGCCAGCAGTTATGACGTGAGCGGGATTACCTACGAGCAGTACTTC. It specifies CASSYDVSGITYEQYF.

The CDR3 here is CASSARLAGSSTDTQYF. The CDR3 nucleotides read TGTGCCAGCAGTGCGAGACTAGCGGGCTCGTCCACAGATACGCAGTATTTT. The J gene is TRBJ2-3, the V gene TRBV28; 10 nucleotides agree with TRBD2. The CDR3 loop spans 17 amino acids. J gave up 2 bases and V 5 bases, and 10 bases lay outside the gene matches. Germline V CDR1 and CDR2: MDHEN, SYDVKM.

The gene calls are TRBV27 and TRBJ2-7; the match to TRBD2 covers 13 bases. The J segment lost 4 bases and the V segment lost 5 bases, leaving 2 bases of the junction unmatched. From germline, CDR1 is MNHEY and CDR2 SMNVEV (reference sequence). This CDR3 is built from 14 residues. The CDR3 region is CASSQGLAGYEQYF. In nucleotides, the CDR3 is TGTGCCAGCAGTCAGGGACTAGCGGGGTACGAGCAGTACTTC.

The chain employs TRBV7-9 and TRBJ2-1; D tentatively fits TRBD1 or TRBD2 (7 bases each). CDR3 size: 17 residues. Germline lookup yields CDR1 SEHNR and CDR2 FQNEAQ (reference sequence). The V end was cut by 4 bases, the J end by 2 bases, with 18 bases between. The DNA for the CDR3 is TGTGCCAGCAGCTCCCGGAGCGGGGACAGAGCCTACAATGAGCAGTTCTTC. Amino acid sequence: CASSSRSGDRAYNEQFF.

The V call is TRBV4-3, the J call TRBJ2-7; perhaps TRBD2 as D (6 bases). Germline loops: CDR1 LGHNA, CDR2 YSLEER. V dropped 4 bases and J dropped 4 bases, with 17 bases sitting between them. The length of the CDR3 is 15 residues. This chain's CDR3 is CASSLSRDSFYEQYF. The CDR3 DNA sequence: TGCGCCAGCAGCCTCAGCCGGGACTCCTTTTACGAGCAGTACTTC.